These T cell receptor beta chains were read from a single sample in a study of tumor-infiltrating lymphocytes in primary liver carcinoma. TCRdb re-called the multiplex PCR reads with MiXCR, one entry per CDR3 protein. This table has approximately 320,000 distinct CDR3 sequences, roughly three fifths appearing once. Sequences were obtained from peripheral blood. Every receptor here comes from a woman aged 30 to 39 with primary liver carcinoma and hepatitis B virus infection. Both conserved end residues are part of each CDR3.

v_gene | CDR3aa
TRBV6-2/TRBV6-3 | CASSQGLEGTGELFF
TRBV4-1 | CASNPGRGDIEQYF
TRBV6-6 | CASSYLFVSGTKNSYGYTF
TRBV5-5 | CASTLLSTARGSPLHF
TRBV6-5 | CVSSYGTANSPLHF
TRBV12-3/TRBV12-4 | CASSSYRGRFTDTQYF
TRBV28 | CVSSLRLGRNNEQFF
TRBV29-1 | CSATGEDKDYYEQYF
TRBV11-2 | CASSLGHGTHEQFF
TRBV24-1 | CATSAGSSYEQYF
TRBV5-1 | CASSLMDAGELFF
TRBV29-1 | CSVEPGETQYF
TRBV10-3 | CATRHSGSDTGELFF
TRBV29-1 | CSVDMTATGGEQYF
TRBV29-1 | CRVPAPFSPQQFF
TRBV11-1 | CDSSFGTHPGYGQFF
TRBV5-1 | CASSLAGEYGYTF
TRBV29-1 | CSVRGGWGTYTEAFF
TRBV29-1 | CSVGLGDEQFF
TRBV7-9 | CANARTGTAYTGELFF
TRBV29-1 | CSVEVQKDEAFF
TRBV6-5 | CASSTGTGGRSNQPQHF
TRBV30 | CAWSVGRGGDGELFF
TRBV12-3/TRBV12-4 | CASSLGDSAYEQYF
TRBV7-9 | CASSIAGPGELFF
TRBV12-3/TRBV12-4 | CASSLLGRLAGLYEQCF
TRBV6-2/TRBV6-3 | CTSSSTSGRPNTEAFF
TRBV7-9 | CASSITVPNTEAFF
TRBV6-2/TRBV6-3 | CASTQSWVNIEAFF
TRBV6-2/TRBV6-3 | CASSFPLSGALNNEQFF
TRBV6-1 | CASRADRGSNQSQHF
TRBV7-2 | CASSPRTGVGGELFF
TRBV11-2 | CASNLAGAGNEQFF
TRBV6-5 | CASSPSMGNQPQHF
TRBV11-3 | CAGSHSRVQSF
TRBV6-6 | CARSRSDRGGGYTF
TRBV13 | CASSLSAPRETQYF
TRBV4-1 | CASSQDSWSENSPLHF
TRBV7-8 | CASSAAPGVPEQYF
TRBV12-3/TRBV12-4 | CASSWLAGVDEQFF
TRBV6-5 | CASSYSGIPNSPLHF
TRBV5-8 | CASSSGLAGSTDTQYF
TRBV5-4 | CASNKKGGLAGDEQYF
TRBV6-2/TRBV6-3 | CASRPTGSYGDTQYF
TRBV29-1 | CGVRQGMNTEAFF
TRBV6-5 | CASSWGSNQPRHF
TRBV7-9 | CASNGGRGMNTEAFF
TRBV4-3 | CASSQDGLAGPTGELFF
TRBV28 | CASTESGSPAHEQYF
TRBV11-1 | CANSDTELLHF
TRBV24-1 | CATSDPGRTTGELFF
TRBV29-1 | CSVEANRNLNELFF
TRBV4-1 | CASSQFPGGGDEQFF